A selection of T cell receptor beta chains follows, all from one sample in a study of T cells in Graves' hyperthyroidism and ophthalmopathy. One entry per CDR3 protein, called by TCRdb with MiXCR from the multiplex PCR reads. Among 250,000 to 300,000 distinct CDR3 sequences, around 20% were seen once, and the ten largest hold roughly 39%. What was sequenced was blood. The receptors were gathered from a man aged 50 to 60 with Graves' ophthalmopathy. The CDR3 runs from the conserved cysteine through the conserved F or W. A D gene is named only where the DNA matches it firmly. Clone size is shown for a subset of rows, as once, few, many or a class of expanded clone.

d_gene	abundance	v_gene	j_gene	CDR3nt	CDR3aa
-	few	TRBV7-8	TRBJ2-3	TGTGCCAGCAGCTTCCGACAAGGGGCTGGAACAGATACGCAGTATTTT	CASSFRQGAGTDTQYF
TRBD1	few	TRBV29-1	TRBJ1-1	TGCAGCGTCCGCGTCTGGGGACAGCAGAACACTGAAGCTTTCTTT	CSVRVWGQQNTEAFF
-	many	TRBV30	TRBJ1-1	TGTGCCTGGATGAGGGGGGCGATGGTCATGGTGAACACTGAAGCTTTCTTT	CAWMRGAMVMVNTEAFF
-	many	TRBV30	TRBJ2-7	TGTGCCTGGAGTGGCTACGAGCAGTACTTC	CAWSGYEQYF
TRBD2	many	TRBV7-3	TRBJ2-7	TGTGCCAGCAGCCCCCGGCTAGCGGGAGTTGGCGAGCAGTACTTC	CASSPRLAGVGEQYF
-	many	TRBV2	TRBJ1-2	TGTGCCAGCAGTGAAGCCCTCGCAAGGGTCCGAGGCTACACCTTC	CASSEALARVRGYTF
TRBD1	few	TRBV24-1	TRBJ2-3	TGTGCCACCAGTGACACCGTCACAGGGGGCGCGACAGATACGCAGTATTTT	CATSDTVTGGATDTQYF
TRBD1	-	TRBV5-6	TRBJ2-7	TGTGCCAGCACCTCGGACAGGGGAGGCGAGCAGTACTTC	CASTSDRGGEQYF
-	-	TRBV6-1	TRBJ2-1	TGTGCCAGCAGTAGCCTACTTGGTGAGCAGTTCTTC	CASSSLLGEQFF
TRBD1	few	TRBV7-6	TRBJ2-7	TGTGCCAGCAGCAGTCGAACCGGGACAGGGCGGTACGAGCAGTGCTTC	CASSSRTGTGRYEQCF
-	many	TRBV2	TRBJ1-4	TGTGCCAGCAGTCCTGACGTGAAACCCAATGAAAAACTGTTTTTT	CASSPDVKPNEKLFF
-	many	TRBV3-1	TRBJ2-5	TGTGCCAGCACCGCCGCCCGGGCCCAGTACTTC	CASTAARAQYF
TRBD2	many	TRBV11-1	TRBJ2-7	TGTGCCAGCAGCCCCGGGACTAGCGGGATATACGAGCAGTACTTC	CASSPGTSGIYEQYF